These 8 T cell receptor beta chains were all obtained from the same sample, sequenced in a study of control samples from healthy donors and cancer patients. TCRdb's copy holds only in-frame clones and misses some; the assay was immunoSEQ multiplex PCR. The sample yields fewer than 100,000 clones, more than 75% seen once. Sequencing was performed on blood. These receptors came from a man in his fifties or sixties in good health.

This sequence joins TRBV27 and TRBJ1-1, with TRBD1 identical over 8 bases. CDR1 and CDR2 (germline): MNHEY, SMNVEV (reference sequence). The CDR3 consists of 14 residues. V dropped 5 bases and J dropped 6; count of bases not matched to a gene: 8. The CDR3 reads CASSPLRTGPEAFF. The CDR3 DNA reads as TGTGCCAGCAGTCCGCTGCGGACAGGGCCTGAAGCTTTCTTT.

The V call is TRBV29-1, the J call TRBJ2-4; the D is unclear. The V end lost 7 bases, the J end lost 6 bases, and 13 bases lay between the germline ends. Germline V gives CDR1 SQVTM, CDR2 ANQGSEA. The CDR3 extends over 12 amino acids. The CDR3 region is CSALDGRNIQYF. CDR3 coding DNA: TGCAGCGCCTTGGACGGACGAAACATTCAGTACTTC. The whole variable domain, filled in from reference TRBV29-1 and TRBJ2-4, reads SAVISQKPSRDICQRGTSLTIQCQVDSQVTMMFWYRQQPGQSLTLIATANQGSEATYESGFVIDKFPISRPNLTFSTLTVSNMSPEDSSIYLCSALDGRNIQYFGAGTRLSVL.

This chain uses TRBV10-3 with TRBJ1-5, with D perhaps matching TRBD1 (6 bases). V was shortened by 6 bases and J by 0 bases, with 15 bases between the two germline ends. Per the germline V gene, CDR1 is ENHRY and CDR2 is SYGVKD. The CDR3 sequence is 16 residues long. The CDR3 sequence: CAISEGGQYSNQPQHF. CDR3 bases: TGTGCCATCAGCGAGGGGGGGCAATATAGCAATCAGCCCCAGCATTTT.

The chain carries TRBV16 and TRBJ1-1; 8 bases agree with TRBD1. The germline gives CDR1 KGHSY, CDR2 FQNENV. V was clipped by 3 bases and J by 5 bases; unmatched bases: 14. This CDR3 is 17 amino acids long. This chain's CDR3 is CASSQGTEKNRGTEAFF. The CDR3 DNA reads TGTGCCAGCAGCCAGGGGACAGAAAAAAACAGGGGGACTGAAGCTTTCTTT. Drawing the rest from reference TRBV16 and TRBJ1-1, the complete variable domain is GEEVAQTPKHLVRGEGQKAKLYCAPIKGHSYVFWYQQVLKNEFKFLISFQNENVFDETGMPKERFSAKCLPNSPCSLEIQATKLEDSAVYFCASSQGTEKNRGTEAFFGQGTRLTVV.

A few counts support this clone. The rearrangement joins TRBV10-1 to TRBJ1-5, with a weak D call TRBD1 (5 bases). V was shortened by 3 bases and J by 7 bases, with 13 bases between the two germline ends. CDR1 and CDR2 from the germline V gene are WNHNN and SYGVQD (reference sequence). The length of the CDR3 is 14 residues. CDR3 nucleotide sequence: TGCGCCAGCAGTGAAGGCAGGGAGCCACAGCCCCAGCATTTT. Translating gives CASSEGREPQPQHF.

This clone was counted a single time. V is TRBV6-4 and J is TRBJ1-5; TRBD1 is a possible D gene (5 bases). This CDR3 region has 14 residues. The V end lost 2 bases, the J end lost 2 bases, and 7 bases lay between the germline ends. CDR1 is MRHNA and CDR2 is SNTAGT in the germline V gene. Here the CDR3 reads CASSDVGGNQPQHF. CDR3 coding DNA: TGTGCCAGCAGTGACGTGGGGGGCAATCAGCCCCAGCATTTT.

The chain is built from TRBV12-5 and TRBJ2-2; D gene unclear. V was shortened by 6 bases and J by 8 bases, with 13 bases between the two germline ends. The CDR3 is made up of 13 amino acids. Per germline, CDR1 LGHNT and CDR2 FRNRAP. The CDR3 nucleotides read TGTGCTAGTGGCCCCCCAGAGGTAGGGGAGCTGTTTTTT. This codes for CASGPPEVGELFF. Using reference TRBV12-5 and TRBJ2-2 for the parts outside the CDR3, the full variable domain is DARVTQTPRHKVTEMGQEVTMRCQPILGHNTVFWYRQTMMQGLELLAYFRNRAPLDDSGMPKDRFSAEMPDATLATLKIQPSEPRDSAVYFCASGPPEVGELFFGEGSRLTVL.

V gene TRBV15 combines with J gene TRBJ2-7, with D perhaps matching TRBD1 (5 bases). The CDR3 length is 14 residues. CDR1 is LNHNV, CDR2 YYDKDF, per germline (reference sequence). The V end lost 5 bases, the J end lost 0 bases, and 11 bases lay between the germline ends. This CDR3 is CATSASRGSYEQYF. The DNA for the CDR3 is TGTGCCACCAGCGCCAGTAGGGGCTCCTACGAGCAGTACTTC.